This T cell receptor (beta chain) was identified in a study of blood T cell repertoires in COVID-19. In the study overall: The study drew acute and convalescent COVID-19 samples from the United States, Italy and Spain. The analysed material was cDNA or gDNA that came from T cells, B-cell-depleted T cells, or PBMCs.

In the source study's methods: Researchers report that nucleated cell counts were estimated from reference gene primer amplification. The protocol was immunoSEQ multiplex PCR, while the TCRdb copy is restricted to in-frame clones and leaves out a portion. That table supplies the V and J calls and clone size; D and trimming were determined from the DNA. The repertoire consists of some 250,000 clones, with about 80% occurring once and the leading ten covering around 2%. The receptor's source is a man younger than 40 who had recovered from COVID-19. The sequenced sample was peripheral blood.

CDR3 nucleotide sequence: TGTGCCAGCAGTTACTCGAACAGGGGGGTACAGCCCCAGCATTTT. It translates to CASSYSNRGVQPQHF. This chain joins TRBV6-6 and TRBJ1-5, with TRBD1 matching over 8 bases. This CDR3 is 15 amino acids long. CDR1 and CDR2 from the germline V gene are MNHNY and SVGAGI (reference sequence). Losses at the gene ends were 0 bases for V and 7 bases for J; bases not matched to a gene: 5.